This TCR beta chain was documented in a study of PD-L1 blockade in urothelial cancer. Study information: About 90% of the roughly 29 patients were men with bladder-origin urothelial cancer. Timepoints chosen for blood analysis were 3 weeks (second dose) and 6 weeks after treatment start.

Data came from immunoSEQ multiplex PCR; TCRdb stores just in-frame clones and leaves some out. The sample has some 50,000 clones, approximately 90% seen once. Note on this clone: One junction end disagrees with the germline gene, perhaps due to a read error.

The sample consisted of PBMCs, taken around atezolizumab (anti-PD-L1) treatment. This TCR derives from a man older than 75 with urothelial cancer.

The CDR3 coding sequence is TGTGCCAGCAGCCCCGCCAGCGGACTAGCGGGAGGTCTCCCCTCGGACTTC. Its translation is CASSPASGLAGGLPSDF. The rearrangement links TRBV7-2 to TRBJ2-7; 14 nucleotides match TRBD2. This CDR3 region has 17 residues. Germline CDR1 reads SGHTA; CDR2 reads FQGNSA.